This record looks at one TCR beta chain sequence and its context. CDR3 length: 15 residues. Unmatched junction bases numbered 6, after V lost 4 bases and J lost 1 base. Germline CDR1 is MNHEY and CDR2 is SMNVEV (reference sequence). The source of the sample is a study of cytomegalovirus exposure and HLA in healthy donors. PCR primers comprised 60 Vbeta and 13 Jbeta primers. Measured with immunoSEQ multiplex PCR; TCRdb has only the in-frame clones, and not every one. Here the sample spans 100,000 to 150,000 clones, 70% to 80% being singletons. The sequence was collected from a man younger than 45 in good health and CMV-seronegative. Sequencing was carried out using PBMCs. The chain is built from TRBV27 and TRBJ1-1; TRBD1 agrees at 7 bases. The CDR3 spells CASSSLGTANTEAFF. CDR3 in DNA: TGTGCCAGCAGTTCACTCGGGACAGCGAACACTGAAGCTTTCTTT.